Following are 7 T cell receptor delta chains from one sample sequenced in a study of γδ T cells in repeated Plasmodium falciparum infection. Vgamma9/Vdelta2+ and Vdelta2-negative gammadelta T cells were flow-sorted from PBMC for bulk sequencing. TCRdb reran clone calling via CATT on the multiplex PCR reads. The top ten hold roughly 24% of the sample, which has about 51,000 delta-chain clones, more than 1.5% seen once. Sequenced material: gamma-delta T cells from blood. Source of these receptors: a pool of human donors (malaria-infected and uninfected, not separated).

This clone was recorded a few times. It differs at one base from a far larger clone, so likely a read error. The sample holds other DNA sequences that translate to the same CDR3. This sequence joins TRDV1 and TRDJ1; 9 nucleotides agree with TRDD3. Because TCRdb records no J gene, it was assigned here through a match of the DNA to germline. The CDR3 is made up of 21 amino acids. The germline CDR1 and CDR2 sequences are TSWWSYY and QGS. CDR3: CALGELSPVWGIALYTDKLIF. The CDR3 DNA sequence: TGCGCTCTTGGGGAATTAAGTCCTGTATGGGGGATAGCTCTGTACACCGATAAACTCATCTTT.

This clone was counted ten times or more. This sequence joins TRDV2 and TRDJ3, with 9 bases lining up with TRDD3. Losses at the gene ends were 0 bases for V and 2 bases for J; bases not matched to a gene: 13. Germline V gene lookup returns CDR1 GEAIGNYY and CDR2 EKD. CDR3 length equals 21 residues. The CDR3 coding sequence is TGTGCCTGTGACACCGTTGCGCTGGGGGATTGGGGGCCCTGGGACACCCGACAGATGTTTTTC. It is translated as CACDTVALGDWGPWDTRQMFF.

This chain uses TRDV1 with TRDJ1; 12 bases map to TRDD3. The J gene, not given by TCRdb, was assigned here from a germline match of the nucleotide sequence. The CDR3 is made up of 26 amino acids. Trimming at V came to 3 bases and at J to 0 bases, leaving 32 bases not matched to a gene. CDR1 TSWWSYY and CDR2 QGS come from the germline V gene. The CDR3 sequence is CALGDPRSGLPTYFYWGIPYTDKLIF. The CDR3 DNA reads as TGTGCTCTTGGGGACCCCCGGTCCGGCCTTCCCACGTACTTCTACTGGGGGATACCGTACACCGATAAACTCATCTTT.

This clone was counted a few times. The protein given by TCRdb reflects a much larger clone and differs at residue 10 from this DNA's translation, likely from a read error; the protein shown is the DNA's translation. This chain joins TRDV1 and TRDJ1; TRDD3 matches at 9 bases. No J segment appears in TCRdb, so it was assigned here by matching the sequence to germline. The germline V gene has CDR1 TSWWSYY and CDR2 QGS. V trimming: 4 bases; J trimming: 2 bases; junction bases outside the gene matches: 20. The CDR3 is made up of 20 amino acids. The CDR3 protein is CALGGAHFSPGIRRTDKLIF. Written as DNA, the CDR3 is TGTGCTCTTGGGGGAGCCCACTTTTCGCCGGGGATACGACGGACCGATAAACTCATCTTT.

Details on this clone: This DNA's translation differs at residue 12 from TCRdb's protein, which comes from a much larger clone; a read error is likely, and the protein shown is translated from the DNA. The chain uses TRDV2 and TRDJ1, with 7 bases aligning to TRDD3. The J gene, missing from TCRdb, was assigned here through DNA to germline matching. With 3 bases clipped from V and 2 bases from J, the junction kept 26 bases outside the gene matches. The CDR3 loop spans 21 amino acids. Looked up from germline, CDR1 is GEAIGNYY and CDR2 is EKD. The CDR3 loop is CACDPVRAGWGVPEGTDKLIF. The CDR3 region has the DNA TGTGCCTGTGACCCGGTCAGGGCCGGCTGGGGGGTGCCGGAGGGGACCGATAAACTCATCTTT.

This clone was recorded many times. TCRdb pairs this DNA with a much larger clone's protein that differs at residue 17, likely a read error; the protein shown was translated from the DNA. V and J are TRDV1 and TRDJ1, with 12 bases that match TRDD3. In germline, CDR1 is TSWWSYY, CDR2 QGS. The CDR3 contains 22 residues. V lost 3 bases, J lost 8 bases, and 28 bases stayed unmatched. The CDR3 bases are TGTGCTCTTGGGGATATGGGTTGGACTGGGGGATACAAGGTGGAACATGGCGGCAAACTCATCTTT. Translation: CALGDMGWTGGYKVEHGGKLIF.

In the case of this clone: This likely traces to a read error, being one base from a far larger clone. Within the sample, other DNA sequences also encode this same CDR3. The chain has TRDV2 and TRDJ1; TRDD3 matches at 7 bases. Matching the DNA to germline supplied the J gene, which TCRdb does not give. Germline V gene data show CDR1 as GEAIGNYY and CDR2 as EKD. CDR3 length equals 22 residues. The junction had 27 bases not matched to a gene; V was cut back by 1 base and J by 2 bases. CDR3 protein: CACDTQRLMEAPTGEGTDKLIF. For the CDR3, the DNA is TGTGCCTGTGACACACAACGACTCATGGAGGCACCGACTGGGGAAGGTACCGATAAACTCATCTTT.